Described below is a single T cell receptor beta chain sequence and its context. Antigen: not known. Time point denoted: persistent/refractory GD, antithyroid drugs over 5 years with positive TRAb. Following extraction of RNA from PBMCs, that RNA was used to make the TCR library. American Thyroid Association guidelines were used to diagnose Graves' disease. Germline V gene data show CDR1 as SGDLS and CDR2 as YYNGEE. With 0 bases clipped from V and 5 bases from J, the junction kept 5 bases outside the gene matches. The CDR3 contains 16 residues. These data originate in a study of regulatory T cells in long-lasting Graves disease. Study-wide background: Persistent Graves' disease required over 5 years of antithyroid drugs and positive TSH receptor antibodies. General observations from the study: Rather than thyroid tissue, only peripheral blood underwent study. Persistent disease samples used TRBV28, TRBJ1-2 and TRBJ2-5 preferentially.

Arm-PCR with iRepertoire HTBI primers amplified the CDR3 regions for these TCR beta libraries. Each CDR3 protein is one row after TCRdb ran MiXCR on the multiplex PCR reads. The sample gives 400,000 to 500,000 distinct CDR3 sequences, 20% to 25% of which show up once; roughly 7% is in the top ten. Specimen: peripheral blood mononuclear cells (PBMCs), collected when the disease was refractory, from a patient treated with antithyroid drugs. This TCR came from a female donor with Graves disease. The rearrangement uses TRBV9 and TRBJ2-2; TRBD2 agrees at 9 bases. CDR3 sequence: CASSVGSGSQTGELFF. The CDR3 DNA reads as TGTGCCAGCAGCGTAGGTAGCGGGAGTCAAACCGGGGAGCTGTTTTTT.